The 15 T cell receptor beta chains presented below share a single source sample, sequenced in a study of early T cells in non-severe SARS-CoV-2 infection. TCRdb reanalysed the 5' RACE reads using MiXCR and keeps one entry per CDR3 protein. The sample carries roughly 66,000 distinct CDR3 sequences, over 8% recorded once. Material: whole blood. These TCRs come from an adult who was a healthcare worker with PCR-confirmed SARS-CoV-2 infection or an uninfected control (not recorded which).

This clonotype was seen at least ten times. V and J are TRBV5-1 and TRBJ2-7, with 10 bases fitting TRBD1. The CDR3 spans 15 residues. Germline CDR1 is SGHRS and CDR2 is YFSETQ. After removal of 4 bases from V and 6 bases from J, the junction contained 10 bases not matched to a gene. CDR3 coding DNA: TGCGCCAGCAGCGCTATCCCGGGACAGGGGAGCGAGCAGTACTTC. Translating gives CASSAIPGQGSEQYF.

This clonotype was seen a few times. The V call is TRBV9, the J call TRBJ1-6; D remains ambiguous. V was pared by 0 bases and J by 12 bases, with 7 bases between. The germline V gene encodes CDR1 SGDLS and CDR2 YYNGEE. The CDR3 covers 12 residues. The CDR3 coding sequence is TGTGCCAGCAGCGTAGTGAAGAAACCCCTCCACTTT. This sequence encodes CASSVVKKPLHF.

The genes are TRBV29-1 and TRBJ2-1, with a tentative D call TRBD2 (5 bases). V was shortened by 2 bases and J by 5 bases, with 16 bases between the two germline ends. The CDR3 runs 15 residues. The germline V gene has CDR1 SQVTM and CDR2 ANQGSEA. The CDR3 DNA sequence: TGCAGCGTTGAAATGGCCGCACGGGATGACAATGAGCAGTTCTTC. Its translation: CSVEMAARDDNEQFF.

CDR3 in amino acids: CASSVRTRSADTQYF. In DNA form, the CDR3 reads TGTGCCAGCAGCGTTCGGACTAGGAGCGCAGATACGCAGTATTTT. The chain combines TRBV7-2 with TRBJ2-3, with TRBD2 matching 7 bases. V shed 5 bases, J shed 4 bases, and the junction held 9 bases outside the gene matches. Germline assignment: CDR1 SGHTA and CDR2 FQGNSA. The CDR3 is 15 residues long.

This clonotype was seen repeatedly, ten times or more. This chain uses TRBV7-8 with TRBJ1-5; D ambiguous. V was pared by 5 bases and J by 5 bases, with 13 bases between. Germline V gives CDR1 SGHVS, CDR2 FQNEAQ. CDR3 size: 14 residues. The CDR3 is CASSRLRYDQPQHF. The CDR3 DNA reads TGTGCCAGCAGCCGCCTGCGGTATGATCAGCCCCAGCATTTT.

The sample holds many counts of this clonotype. The chain combines TRBV29-1 with TRBJ1-1; the D is unclear. There are 13 residues in the CDR3. Trimming pared 0 bases from V and 5 bases from J, leaving 10 bases between. Per germline, CDR1 SQVTM and CDR2 ANQGSEA. The CDR3: CSVEEGDWTEAFF. CDR3 sequence (DNA): TGCAGCGTTGAAGAGGGCGATTGGACTGAAGCTTTCTTT.

This clonotype was observed at least ten times. The J gene is TRBJ2-7, the V gene TRBV5-1; no clear D. V lost 5 bases and J 3 bases, leaving 9 bases between the germline ends. The CDR3 totals 12 residues. Germline V gene data show CDR1 as SGHRS and CDR2 as YFSETQ. The CDR3 reads CASRASGYEQYF. The CDR3 DNA reads as TGCGCCAGCAGGGCCTCCGGCTACGAGCAGTACTTC.

This clonotype was detected ten times or more. The chain is built from TRBV12-3 or TRBV12-4 and TRBJ2-1; 14 nucleotides align to TRBD2. This CDR3 region has 15 residues. V trimming: 5 bases; J trimming: 8 bases; junction bases outside the gene matches: 5. CDR3 amino acids: CASSPGTSGRDEQFF. The CDR3 DNA is TGTGCCAGCAGTCCGGGGACTAGCGGGAGAGATGAGCAGTTCTTC.

This clonotype was detected many times. The genes are TRBV14 and TRBJ1-1; D is uncertain. V lost 2 bases, J lost 6 bases, and 4 bases lay in between. This CDR3 spans 11 amino acids. CDR1 and CDR2 from the germline V gene are SGHDN and FVKESK. The CDR3 spells CASSQSPEAFF. CDR3 sequence (DNA): TGTGCCAGCAGCCAATCTCCTGAAGCTTTCTTT.

This clonotype was detected many times. The genes are TRBV7-6 and TRBJ1-5; D is unclear. From germline, CDR1 is SGHVS and CDR2 FNYEAQ. Trimming stripped 0 bases from V and 0 bases from J, with 3 bases between. The CDR3 has 14 amino acids. CDR3 sequence (DNA): TGTGCCAGCAGCTTAGCAGGTAGCAATCAGCCCCAGCATTTT. Protein product: CASSLAGSNQPQHF.

V usage is TRBV9 and J usage is TRBJ2-7, with 7 bases that match TRBD2. This CDR3 is built from 15 residues. CDR1 is SGDLS and CDR2 is YYNGEE in the germline V gene. V lost 0 bases to trimming and J lost 5 bases; unmatched junction nucleotides: 8. CDR3 amino acids: CASSVDSRESHEQYF. In nucleotides, the CDR3 is TGTGCCAGCAGCGTAGATTCGCGGGAGAGCCACGAGCAGTACTTC. The entire variable domain, with the rest obtained from reference TRBV9 and TRBJ2-7, is as follows: DSGVTQTPKHLITATGQRVTLRCSPRSGDLSVYWYQQSLDQGLQFLIQYYNGEERAKGNILERFSAQQFPDLHSELNLSSLELGDSALYFCASSVDSRESHEQYFGPGTRLTVT.

This chain connects TRBV6-2 or TRBV6-3 to TRBJ2-7; TRBD2 matches 7 bases. This CDR3 spans 18 amino acids. V gave up 2 bases and J gave up 0 bases; unmatched junction bases: 13. The V gene's germline CDR1 is MNHEY and CDR2 SVGEGT. Here the CDR3 reads CASSYTLTRDYISYEQYF. DNA of the CDR3: TGTGCCAGCAGTTACACTTTAACCCGGGACTACATCTCCTACGAGCAGTACTTC.

This clonotype was found many times. The chain recombines TRBV29-1 with TRBJ2-2; D gene ambiguous. Germline V gene data show CDR1 as SQVTM and CDR2 as ANQGSEA. The length of the CDR3 is 12 residues. The V and J ends lost 4 bases and 6 bases respectively, with 9 bases between them. CDR3: CSVGRPSGELFF. The CDR3 DNA reads as TGCAGCGTTGGGCGGCCTTCCGGGGAGCTGTTTTTT.

This clonotype has a count of ten or more. The chain couples TRBV20-1 to TRBJ1-2; TRBD1 aligns across 7 bases. This CDR3 is 14 amino acids long. V lost 3 bases and J lost 8; bases outside the gene matches: 12. Per germline, CDR1 DFQATT and CDR2 SNEGSKA (reference sequence). CDR3: CSARGTVTQKGYTF. Here the CDR3 DNA reads TGCAGTGCTAGGGGGACAGTGACCCAGAAGGGCTACACCTTC.

This clonotype was seen a handful of times. V gene TRBV20-1 combines with J gene TRBJ2-7; D is undetermined. Trimming removed 6 bases from V and 2 bases from J, with 14 bases in between. CDR1 and CDR2 from the germline V gene are DFQATT and SNEGSKA (reference sequence). This CDR3 is built from 13 residues. CDR3 residues: CSARPPGPYEQYF. For the CDR3, the DNA is TGCAGTGCCCGGCCGCCAGGACCCTACGAGCAGTACTTC.